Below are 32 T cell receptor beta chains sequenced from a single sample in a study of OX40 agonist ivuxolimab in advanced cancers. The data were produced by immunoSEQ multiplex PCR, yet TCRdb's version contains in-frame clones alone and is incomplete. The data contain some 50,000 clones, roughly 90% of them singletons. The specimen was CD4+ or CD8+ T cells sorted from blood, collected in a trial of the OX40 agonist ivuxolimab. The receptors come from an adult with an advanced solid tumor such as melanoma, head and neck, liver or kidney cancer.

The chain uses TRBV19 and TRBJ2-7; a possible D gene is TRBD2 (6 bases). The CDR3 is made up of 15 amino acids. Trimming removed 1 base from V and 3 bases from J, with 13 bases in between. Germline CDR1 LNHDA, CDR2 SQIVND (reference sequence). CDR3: CASSIGDSGSYEQYF. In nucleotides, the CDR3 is TGTGCCAGTAGTATAGGGGACTCCGGTAGCTACGAGCAGTACTTC.

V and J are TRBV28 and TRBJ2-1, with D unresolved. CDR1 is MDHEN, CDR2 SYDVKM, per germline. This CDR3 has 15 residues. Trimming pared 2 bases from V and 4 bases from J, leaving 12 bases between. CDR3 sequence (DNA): TGTGCCAGCAGTTTAACAGATCGGTTTTACAATGAGCAGTTCTTC. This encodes CASSLTDRFYNEQFF.

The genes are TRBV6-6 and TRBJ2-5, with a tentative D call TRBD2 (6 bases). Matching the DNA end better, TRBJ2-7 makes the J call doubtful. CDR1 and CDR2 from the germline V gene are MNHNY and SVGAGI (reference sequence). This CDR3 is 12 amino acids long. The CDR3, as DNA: TGTGCCAGCGGGAGGAATACCTACGAGCAGTACTTC. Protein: CASGRNTYEQYF.

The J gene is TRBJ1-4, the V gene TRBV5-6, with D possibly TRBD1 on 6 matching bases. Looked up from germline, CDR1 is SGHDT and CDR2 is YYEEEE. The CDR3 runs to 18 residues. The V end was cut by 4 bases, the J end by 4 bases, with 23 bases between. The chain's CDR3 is CASSPLGGLTSNNEKLFF. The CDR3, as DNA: TGTGCCAGCAGCCCCCTCGGGGGCCTTACCTCCAATAATGAAAAACTGTTTTTT.

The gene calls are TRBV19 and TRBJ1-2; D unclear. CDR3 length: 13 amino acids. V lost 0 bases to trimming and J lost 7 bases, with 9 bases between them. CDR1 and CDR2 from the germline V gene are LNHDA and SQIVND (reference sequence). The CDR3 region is CASSIDLRVGYTF. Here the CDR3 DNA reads TGTGCCAGTAGTATAGATCTACGTGTTGGCTACACCTTC. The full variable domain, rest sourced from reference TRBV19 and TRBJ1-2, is DGGITQSPKYLFRKEGQNVTLSCEQNLNHDAMYWYRQDPGQGLRLIYYSQIVNDFQKGDIAEGYSVSREKKESFPLTVTSAQKNPTAFYLCASSIDLRVGYTFGSGTRLTVV.

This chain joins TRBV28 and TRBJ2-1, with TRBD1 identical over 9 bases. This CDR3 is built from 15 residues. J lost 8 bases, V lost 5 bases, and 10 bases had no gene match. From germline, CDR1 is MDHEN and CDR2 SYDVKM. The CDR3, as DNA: TGTGCCAGCAGTCCGGCCGGGACAGGGTTATATGAGCAGTTCTTC. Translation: CASSPAGTGLYEQFF.

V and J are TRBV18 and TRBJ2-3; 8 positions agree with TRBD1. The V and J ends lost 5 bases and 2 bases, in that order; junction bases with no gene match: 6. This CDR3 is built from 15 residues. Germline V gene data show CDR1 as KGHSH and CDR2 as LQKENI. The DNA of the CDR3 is TGTGCCAGCTCATCATGGACAGGGCTCACAGATACGCAGTATTTT. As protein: CASSSWTGLTDTQYF.

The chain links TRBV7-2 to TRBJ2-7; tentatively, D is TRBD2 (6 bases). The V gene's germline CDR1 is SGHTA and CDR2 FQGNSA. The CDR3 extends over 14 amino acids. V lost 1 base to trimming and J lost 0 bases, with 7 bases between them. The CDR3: CASSLGRASYEQYF. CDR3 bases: TGTGCCAGCAGCTTAGGGAGGGCCTCCTACGAGCAGTACTTC.

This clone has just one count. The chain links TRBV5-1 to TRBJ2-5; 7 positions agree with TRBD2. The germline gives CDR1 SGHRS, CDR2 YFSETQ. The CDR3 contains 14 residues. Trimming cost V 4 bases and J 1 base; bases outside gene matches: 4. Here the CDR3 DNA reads TGCGCCAGCAGCCTTGGCGGGGGCCAAGAGACCCAGTACTTC. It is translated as CASSLGGGQETQYF.

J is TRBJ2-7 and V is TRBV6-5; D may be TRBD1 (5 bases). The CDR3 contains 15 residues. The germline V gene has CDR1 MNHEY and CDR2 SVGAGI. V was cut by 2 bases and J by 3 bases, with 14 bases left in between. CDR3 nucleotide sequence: TGTGCCAGCAGTTACGGGAATCAGGGCTACTACGAGCAGTACTTC. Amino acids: CASSYGNQGYYEQYF.

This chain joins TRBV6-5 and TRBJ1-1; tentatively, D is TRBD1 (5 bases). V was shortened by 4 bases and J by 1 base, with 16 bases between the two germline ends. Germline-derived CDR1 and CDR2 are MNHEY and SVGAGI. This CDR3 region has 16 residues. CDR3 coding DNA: TGTGCCAGCAGTTCGTCGCGGGGCTCACGGAACACTGAAGCTTTCTTT. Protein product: CASSSSRGSRNTEAFF.

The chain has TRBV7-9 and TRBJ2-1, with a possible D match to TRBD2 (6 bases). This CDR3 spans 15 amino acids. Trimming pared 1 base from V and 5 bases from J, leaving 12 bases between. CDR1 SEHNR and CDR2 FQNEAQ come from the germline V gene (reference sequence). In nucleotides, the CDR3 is TGTGCCAGCAGCTTAGTCCTAGCGTCTCACAATGAGCAGTTCTTC. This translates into CASSLVLASHNEQFF.

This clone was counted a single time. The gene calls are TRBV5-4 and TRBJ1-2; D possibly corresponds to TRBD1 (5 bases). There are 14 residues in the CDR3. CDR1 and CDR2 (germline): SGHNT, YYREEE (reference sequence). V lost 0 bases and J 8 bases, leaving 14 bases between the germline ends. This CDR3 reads CASSLALDNSGYTF. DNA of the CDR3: TGTGCCAGCAGCTTGGCGCTGGACAATTCGGGCTACACCTTC.

The CDR3 coding sequence is TGTGCCAGCAGCTGGGCAGGTGGCAACACTGAAGCTTTCTTT. It translates to CASSWAGGNTEAFF. The chain uses TRBV7-9 and TRBJ1-1; D gene unclear. CDR3 size: 14 residues. Germline assignment: CDR1 SEHNR and CDR2 FQNEAQ (reference sequence). V was shortened by 4 bases and J by 2 bases, with 11 bases between the two germline ends. The variable domain in full, with the rest retrieved from reference TRBV7-9 and TRBJ1-1, is DTGVSQNPRHKITKRGQNVTFRCDPISEHNRLYWYRQTLGQGPEFLTYFQNEAQLEKSRLLSDRFSAERPKGSFSTLEIQRTEQGDSAMYLCASSWAGGNTEAFFGQGTRLTVV.

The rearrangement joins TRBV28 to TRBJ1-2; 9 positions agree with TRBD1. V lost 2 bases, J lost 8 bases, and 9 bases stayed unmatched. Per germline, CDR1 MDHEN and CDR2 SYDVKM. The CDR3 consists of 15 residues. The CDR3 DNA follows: TGTGCCAGCAGTTTACCCTTACAGGGGGCGAAGGGCTACACCTTC. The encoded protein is CASSLPLQGAKGYTF.

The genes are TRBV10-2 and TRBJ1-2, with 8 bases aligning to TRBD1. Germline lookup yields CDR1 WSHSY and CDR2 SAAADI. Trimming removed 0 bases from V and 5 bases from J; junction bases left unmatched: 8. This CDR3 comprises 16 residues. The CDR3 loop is CASSESTGTGFYGYTF. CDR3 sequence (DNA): TGCGCCAGCAGTGAGTCGACCGGGACAGGCTTTTATGGCTACACCTTC.

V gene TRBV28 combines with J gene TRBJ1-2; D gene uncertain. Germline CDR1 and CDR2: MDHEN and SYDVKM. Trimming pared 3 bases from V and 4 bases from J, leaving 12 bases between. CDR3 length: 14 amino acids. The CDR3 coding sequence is TGTGCCAGCAGTTTGAGGTCCGACCTCTATGGCTACACCTTC. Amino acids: CASSLRSDLYGYTF.

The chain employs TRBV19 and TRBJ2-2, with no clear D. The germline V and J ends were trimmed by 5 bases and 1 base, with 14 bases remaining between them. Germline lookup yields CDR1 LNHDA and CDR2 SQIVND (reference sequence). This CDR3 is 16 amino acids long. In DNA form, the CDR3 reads TGTGCCAGTAGTGGGCCGAGAAACCAGAACACCGGGGAGCTGTTTTTT. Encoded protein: CASSGPRNQNTGELFF. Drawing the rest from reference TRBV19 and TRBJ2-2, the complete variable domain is DGGITQSPKYLFRKEGQNVTLSCEQNLNHDAMYWYRQDPGQGLRLIYYSQIVNDFQKGDIAEGYSVSREKKESFPLTVTSAQKNPTAFYLCASSGPRNQNTGELFFGEGSRLTVL.

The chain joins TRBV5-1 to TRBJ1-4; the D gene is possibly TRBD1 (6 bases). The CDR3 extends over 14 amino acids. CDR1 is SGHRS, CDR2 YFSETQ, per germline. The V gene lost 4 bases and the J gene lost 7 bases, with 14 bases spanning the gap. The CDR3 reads CASSDPQGGEKLFF. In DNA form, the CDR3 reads TGCGCCAGCAGCGACCCCCAAGGGGGTGAAAAACTGTTTTTT.

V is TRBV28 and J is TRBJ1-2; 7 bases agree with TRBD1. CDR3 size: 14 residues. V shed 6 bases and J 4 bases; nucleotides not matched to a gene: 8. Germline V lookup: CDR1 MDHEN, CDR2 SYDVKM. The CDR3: CASRVPGQAYGYTF. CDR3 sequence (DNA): TGTGCCAGCAGGGTCCCTGGACAGGCCTATGGCTACACCTTC.

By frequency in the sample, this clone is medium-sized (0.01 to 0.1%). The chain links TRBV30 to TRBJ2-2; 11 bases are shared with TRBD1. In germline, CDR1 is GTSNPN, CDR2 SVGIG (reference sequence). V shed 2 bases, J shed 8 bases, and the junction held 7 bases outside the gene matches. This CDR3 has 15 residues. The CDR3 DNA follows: TGTGCCTGGAGTCGGACAGGGGGCGCAGCGGGGGAGCTGTTTTTT. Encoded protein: CAWSRTGGAAGELFF. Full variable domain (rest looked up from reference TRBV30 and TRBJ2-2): SQTIHQWPATLVQPVGSPLSLECTVEGTSNPNLYWYRQAAGRGLQLLFYSVGIGQISSEVPQNLSASRPQDRQFILSSKKLLLSDSGFYLCAWSRTGGAAGELFFGEGSRLTVL.

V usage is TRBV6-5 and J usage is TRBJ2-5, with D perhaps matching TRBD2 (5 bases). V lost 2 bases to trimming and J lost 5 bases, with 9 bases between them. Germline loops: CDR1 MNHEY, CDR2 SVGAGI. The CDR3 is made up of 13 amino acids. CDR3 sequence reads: CASSYPGGETQYF. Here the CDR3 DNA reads TGTGCCAGCAGTTACCCTGGCGGGGAGACCCAGTACTTC.

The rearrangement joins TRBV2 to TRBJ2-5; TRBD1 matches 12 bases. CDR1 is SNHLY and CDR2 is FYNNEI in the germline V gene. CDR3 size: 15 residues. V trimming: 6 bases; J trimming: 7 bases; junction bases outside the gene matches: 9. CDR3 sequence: CASRGQGATRGTQYF. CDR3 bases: TGTGCCAGCAGGGGACAGGGGGCAACCAGGGGGACCCAGTACTTC.

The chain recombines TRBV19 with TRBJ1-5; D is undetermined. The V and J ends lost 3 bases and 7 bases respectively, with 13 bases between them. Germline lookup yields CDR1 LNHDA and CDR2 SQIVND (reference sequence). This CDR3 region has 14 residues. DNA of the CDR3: TGTGCCAGTAGTATTGAGGTAGAGATCCAGCCCCAGCATTTT. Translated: CASSIEVEIQPQHF.

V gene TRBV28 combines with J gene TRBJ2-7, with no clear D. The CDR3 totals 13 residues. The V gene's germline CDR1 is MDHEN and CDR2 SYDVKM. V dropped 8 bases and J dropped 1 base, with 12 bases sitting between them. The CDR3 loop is CASGLTPSYEQYF. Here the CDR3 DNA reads TGTGCCAGCGGCCTTACTCCGTCCTACGAGCAGTACTTC. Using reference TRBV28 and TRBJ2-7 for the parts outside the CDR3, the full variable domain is DVKVTQSSRYLVKRTGEKVFLECVQDMDHENMFWYRQDPGLGLRLIYFSYDVKMKEKGDIPEGYSVSREKKERFSLILESASTNQTSMYLCASGLTPSYEQYFGPGTRLTVT.

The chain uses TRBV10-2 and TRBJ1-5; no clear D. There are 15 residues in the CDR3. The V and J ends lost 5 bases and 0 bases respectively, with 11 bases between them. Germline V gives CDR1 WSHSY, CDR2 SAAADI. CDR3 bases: TGCGCCAGCAGTTGGGCACCATATAGCAATCAGCCCCAGCATTTT. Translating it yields CASSWAPYSNQPQHF.

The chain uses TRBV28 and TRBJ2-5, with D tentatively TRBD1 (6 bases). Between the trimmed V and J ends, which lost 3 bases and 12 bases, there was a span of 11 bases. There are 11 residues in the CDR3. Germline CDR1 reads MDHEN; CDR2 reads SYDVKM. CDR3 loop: CASSFSTGKYF. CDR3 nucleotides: TGTGCCAGCAGTTTCTCGACAGGCAAGTACTTC. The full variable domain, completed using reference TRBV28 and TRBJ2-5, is DVKVTQSSRYLVKRTGEKVFLECVQDMDHENMFWYRQDPGLGLRLIYFSYDVKMKEKGDIPEGYSVSREKKERFSLILESASTNQTSMYLCASSFSTGKYFGPGTRLLVL.

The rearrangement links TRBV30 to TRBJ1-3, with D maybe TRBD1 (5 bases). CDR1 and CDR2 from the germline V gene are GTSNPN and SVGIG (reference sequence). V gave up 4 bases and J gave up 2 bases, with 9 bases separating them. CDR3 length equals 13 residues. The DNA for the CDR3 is TGTGCCTGGAAGTGGGGGGCTGGAAACACCATATATTTT. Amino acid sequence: CAWKWGAGNTIYF.

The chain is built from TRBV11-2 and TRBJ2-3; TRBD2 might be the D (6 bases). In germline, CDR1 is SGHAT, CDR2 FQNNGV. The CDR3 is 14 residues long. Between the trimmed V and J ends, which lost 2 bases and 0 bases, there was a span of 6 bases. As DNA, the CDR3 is TGTGCCAGCAGCTTAAGCGGGAGCACAGATACGCAGTATTTT. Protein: CASSLSGSTDTQYF.

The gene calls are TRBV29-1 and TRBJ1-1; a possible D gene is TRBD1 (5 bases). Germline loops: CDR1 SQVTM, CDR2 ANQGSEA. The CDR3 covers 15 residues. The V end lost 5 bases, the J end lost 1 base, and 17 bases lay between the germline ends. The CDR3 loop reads CSVKVGGDPNTEAFF. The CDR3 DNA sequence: TGCAGCGTTAAAGTGGGGGGGGATCCGAACACTGAAGCTTTCTTT.

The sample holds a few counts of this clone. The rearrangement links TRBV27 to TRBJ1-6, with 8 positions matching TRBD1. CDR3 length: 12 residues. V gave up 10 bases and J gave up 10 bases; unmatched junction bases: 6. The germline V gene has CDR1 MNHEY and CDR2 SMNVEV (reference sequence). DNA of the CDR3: TGTGCCACGGGACAGGCTGTCTCACCCCTCCACTTT. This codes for CATGQAVSPLHF.

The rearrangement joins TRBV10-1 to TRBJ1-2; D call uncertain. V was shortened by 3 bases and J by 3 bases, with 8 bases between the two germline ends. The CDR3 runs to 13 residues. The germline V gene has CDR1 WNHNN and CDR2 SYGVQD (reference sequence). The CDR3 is CASSESVDYGYTF. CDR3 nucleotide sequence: TGCGCCAGCAGTGAATCGGTGGACTATGGCTACACCTTC.